Each of the 8 T cell receptor beta chains below was sequenced from the same sample in a study of ipilimumab plus nivolumab after autologous stem cell transplantation. This table comes from immunoSEQ multiplex PCR, and its TCRdb copy is limited to in-frame clones, with some not included. This table has 37,000 or so clones, 80% to 95% appearing once. Sequences were derived from PBMCs, sampled in a trial of ipilimumab plus nivolumab as post-transplant consolidation. The receptors originated from a male donor with multiple myeloma.

The chain is built from TRBV6-1 and TRBJ1-3; 10 bases match TRBD1. The V and J ends lost 4 bases and 2 bases, in that order; junction bases with no gene match: 5. The CDR3 spans 16 residues. Looked up from germline, CDR1 is MNHNS and CDR2 is SASEGT. CDR3 protein: CASSASGTGAGNTIYF. CDR3 nucleotides: TGTGCCAGCAGTGCGTCCGGGACAGGGGCTGGAAACACCATATATTTT.

J is TRBJ2-7 and V is TRBV2; TRBD2 matches 8 bases. The V gene end was trimmed by 6 bases and the J gene end by 1 base; junction bases not matched to a gene: 5. The CDR3 length is 14 residues. Germline loops: CDR1 SNHLY, CDR2 FYNNEI. The CDR3 is CASSPTSESYEQYF. Written as DNA, the CDR3 is TGTGCCAGCAGCCCGACTAGCGAATCCTACGAGCAGTACTTC.

This clone was seen once. The V gene is TRBV11-2, the J gene TRBJ1-6; D unclear. V was pared by 1 base and J by 0 bases, with 10 bases between. CDR1 and CDR2 from the germline V gene are SGHAT and FQNNGV. The CDR3 loop spans 17 amino acids. The CDR3 DNA reads TGTGCCAGCAGCTTAGGTCTGGGAAGCTCCTATAATTCACCCCTCCACTTT. Its protein product is CASSLGLGSSYNSPLHF.

CDR3 nucleotide sequence: TGTGCCAGCTCACCTGGACTGCTCTATTCTAACTATGGCTACACCTTC. This encodes CASSPGLLYSNYGYTF. The V call is TRBV18, the J call TRBJ1-2; no firm D call. CDR3 length: 16 amino acids. Germline values: CDR1 KGHSH, CDR2 LQKENI. Trimming shortened V by 3 bases and J by 0 bases, and 14 bases separated the two germline ends. The variable domain in full, with the rest retrieved from reference TRBV18 and TRBJ1-2, is NAGVMQNPRHLVRRRGQEARLRCSPMKGHSHVYWYRQLPEEGLKFMVYLQKENIIDESGMPKERFSAEFPKEGPSILRIQQVVRGDSAAYFCASSPGLLYSNYGYTFGSGTRLTVV.

V and J are TRBV5-1 and TRBJ1-4, with D possibly matching TRBD1 (5 bases). The CDR3 is 18 amino acids. CDR1 and CDR2 from the germline V gene are SGHRS and YFSETQ. V lost 0 bases, J lost 0 bases, and 15 bases lay in between. The DNA for the CDR3 is TGCGCCAGCAGCTTGGACGGGGGAGGTTATGCAACTAATGAAAAACTGTTTTTT. It is translated as CASSLDGGGYATNEKLFF.

V and J are TRBV28 and TRBJ1-1; 7 positions agree with TRBD1. Unmatched junction bases numbered 9, after V lost 8 bases and J lost 0 bases. CDR1 and CDR2 from the germline V gene are MDHEN and SYDVKM. The CDR3 is 15 amino acids. This chain's CDR3 is CASYSGQAMNTEAFF. As DNA, the CDR3 is TGTGCCAGCTATAGTGGACAGGCGATGAACACTGAAGCTTTCTTT.

The genes are TRBV27 and TRBJ2-7; TRBD2 is a possible D gene (6 bases). V gave up 3 bases and J gave up 3 bases, with 9 bases separating them. The CDR3 is 13 amino acids. Germline V gene sequence: CDR1 MNHEY, CDR2 SMNVEV (reference sequence). The CDR3 DNA follows: TGTGCCAGCAGTTTTAGTAGCGGCTACGAGCAGTACTTC. It codes for CASSFSSGYEQYF.

The rearrangement joins TRBV27 to TRBJ2-7; TRBD2 aligns across 10 bases. Germline V gives CDR1 MNHEY, CDR2 SMNVEV (reference sequence). The CDR3 length is 15 residues. J was trimmed by 3 bases and V by 2 bases; bases with no gene match: 4. The CDR3 bases are TGTGCCAGCAGTTTAGAGGCTAGCGGGAGCTACGAGCAGTACTTC. Protein sequence: CASSLEASGSYEQYF.